This T cell receptor beta chain was recorded in a study of blood T cell repertoires in COVID-19. Whole-study context: Spain, Italy and the United States supplied samples that represented acute and convalescent COVID-19.

Authors' data handling: Nucleated cell counts were estimated from reference gene primer amplification. The repertoire was sequenced with immunoSEQ multiplex PCR; TCRdb's copy has only in-frame clones and lacks some. V and J calls and clone size are as listed in that table; D and trimming were resolved from the DNA. This table has fewer than 200,000 clones, roughly four fifths appearing once. The sequenced sample was peripheral blood. This sequence was found in a man between 65 and 85 years old with active or convalescent COVID-19.

CDR3 nucleotides: TGTGCCAGCAGCCGCTACACAGATACGCAGTATTTT. Its translation is CASSRYTDTQYF. The rearrangement links TRBV7-2 to TRBJ2-3; D unresolved. V was pared by 5 bases and J by 2 bases, with 5 bases between. Germline-derived CDR1 and CDR2 are SGHTA and FQGNSA. The CDR3 is 12 amino acids. Variable domain in full (rest from reference TRBV7-2 and TRBJ2-3): GAGVSQSPSNKVTEKGKDVELRCDPISGHTALYWYRQSLGQGLEFLIYFQGNSAPDKSGLPSDRFSAERTGGSVSTLTIQRTQQEDSAVYLCASSRYTDTQYFGPGTRLTVL.